This T cell receptor (beta chain) derives from a study of shared clonotypes between healthy human individuals. Sorted subsets were amplified in replicate PCRs using approximately 200 ng DNA, 32,000 or so T cell genomes. Profiled with immunoSEQ multiplex PCR; TCRdb holds only in-frame clones, not every one. The data show some 2,000,000 clones, with approximately 94% seen just once and about 1.1% held by the top ten. CD45RO-negative CD8 cells positively selected for CCR7 made up the naive population, which excluded terminally differentiated effector memory CD45RA+ cells. Regarding the study as a whole: As a rule, naive subsets had a larger estimated richness than memory subsets. All-four-donor shared clonotypes had higher generation probabilities than non-shared clonotypes did.

About this clone itself: What it binds is not known.

This CDR3 is 16 amino acids long. The germline V gene has CDR1 GTSNPN and CDR2 SVGIG (reference sequence). V lost 2 bases, J lost 3 bases, and 17 bases lay in between. The V call is TRBV30, the J call TRBJ2-1, with D unresolved. The sequence derives from a man aged 18 to 30 in good health. The sample comprised naive CD8+ T cells sorted from blood. The CDR3 bases are TGTGCCTGGAGTTCGACTTACGGGCCTCACTACAATGAGCAGTTCTTC. This encodes CAWSSTYGPHYNEQFF.